The rows below give T cell receptor beta chains drawn from one sample of a study of blood T cell repertoires in COVID-19. Libraries were prepared by immunoSEQ multiplex PCR; TCRdb keeps only in-frame clonotypes and omits some of them. The table includes some 270,000 clones, approximately 85% detected once. The sample taken for sequencing was peripheral blood. The receptors stem from a woman in her seventies with acute or convalescent COVID-19. CDR3s include the opening cysteine and the closing phenylalanine or tryptophan. D genes are given only for firm matches. Only some rows state a clone size, as once, few, many or a class for expanded clones.

few	NA	TRBV18	TRBJ1-6	CASSPGGLGSPLHF	TGTGCCAGCTCACCAGGAGGGTTGGGATCACCCCTCCACTTT
NA	NA	TRBV5-1	TRBJ1-1	CASSPGWDTEAFF	TGCGCCAGCAGCCCGGGGTGGGACACTGAAGCTTTCTTT
NA	NA	TRBV14	TRBJ2-2	CASSHQGRTGELFF	TGTGCCAGCAGCCACCAGGGAAGGACCGGGGAGCTGTTTTTT
NA	TRBD1	TRBV2	TRBJ2-1	CASSLQGPYNEQFF	TGTGCCAGCAGCCTACAGGGGCCCTACAATGAGCAGTTCTTC
NA	NA	TRBV7-8	TRBJ1-2	CASSPREGNYGYTF	TGTGCCAGCAGCCCCAGGGAGGGAAACTATGGCTACACCTTC
few	NA	TRBV18	TRBJ2-7	CASSPGRDYEQYF	TGTGCCAGCTCACCTGGCAGGGACTACGAGCAGTACTTC
NA	NA	TRBV7-9	TRBJ1-1	CASSVGDGTEAFF	TGTGCCAGCAGCGTCGGGGATGGCACTGAAGCTTTCTTT
NA	TRBD1	TRBV5-1	TRBJ1-6	CASSSTNGGQNSPLHF	TGCGCCAGCAGCTCAACGAACGGGGGACAGAATTCACCCCTCCACTTT
NA	TRBD1	TRBV18	TRBJ2-5	CASSSGQKKETQYF	TGTGCCAGCTCCTCGGGACAGAAAAAAGAGACCCAGTACTTC
NA	NA	TRBV6-5	TRBJ1-5	CASSQEVGQPQHF	TGTGCCAGCAGCCAGGAGGTCGGTCAGCCCCAGCATTTT
few	NA	TRBV2	TRBJ1-1	CAGSSGTEAFF	TGTGCCGGCAGCTCGGGCACTGAAGCTTTCTTT
NA	NA	TRBV11-2	TRBJ2-1	CASRPAGRFGVNEQFF	TGTGCCAGCAGACCAGCAGGGAGGTTCGGGGTCAATGAGCAGTTCTTC
NA	TRBD1	TRBV2	TRBJ1-6	CASSTGQYSPLHF	TGTGCCAGCAGTACGGGACAGTATTCACCCCTCCACTTT
NA	NA	TRBV21-1	TRBJ2-3	CATPQRGSTDTQYF	TGTGCCACACCGCAGCGGGGGTCCACAGATACGCAGTATTTT
NA	NA	TRBV18	TRBJ1-2	CASSPTQASNYGYTF	TGTGCCAGCTCACCAACCCAGGCTTCTAACTATGGCTACACCTTC
NA	TRBD1	TRBV18	TRBJ1-5	CASSSASGGFQPQHF	TGTGCCAGCTCATCCGCGTCAGGGGGATTTCAGCCCCAGCATTTT
NA	NA	TRBV5-5	TRBJ1-2	CASSPGGGASANYGYTF	TGTGCCAGCAGCCCCGGGGGGGGCGCATCCGCTAACTATGGCTACACCTTC
NA	NA	TRBV4-1	TRBJ2-5	CASSQEVSRQETQYF	TGCGCCAGCAGCCAAGAAGTATCGCGCCAAGAGACCCAGTACTTC
NA	TRBD2	TRBV19	TRBJ2-3	CASSTSGGAADTQYF	TGTGCCAGTAGCACTAGCGGGGGGGCCGCAGATACGCAGTATTTT
NA	NA	TRBV9	TRBJ2-7	CASSSTGRAVEQYF	TGTGCCAGCAGCTCGACAGGAAGAGCCGTCGAGCAGTACTTC
once	TRBD1	TRBV5-1	TRBJ2-7	CASSWGDRQPSEQYF	TGCGCCAGCAGCTGGGGGGACAGGCAACCTTCGGAGCAGTACTTC
NA	TRBD2	TRBV5-1	TRBJ2-1	CASLSGGADEQFF	TGCGCCAGCCTTAGCGGGGGGGCCGATGAGCAGTTCTTC
NA	NA	TRBV6-5	TRBJ1-1	CASSFRNTEAFF	TGTGCCAGCAGTTTCAGGAACACTGAAGCTTTCTTT
once	TRBD1	TRBV30	TRBJ1-5	CAWGDRVHQPQHF	TGTGCCTGGGGGGACAGGGTGCATCAGCCCCAGCATTTT
NA	TRBD2	TRBV5-1	TRBJ2-1	CASSPMKLAGGSGYNEQFF	TGCGCCAGCAGCCCGATGAAACTAGCGGGGGGCTCCGGTTACAATGAGCAGTTCTTC
NA	TRBD2	TRBV19	TRBJ2-1	CASSLASGDRNEQFF	TGTGCCAGTAGTTTGGCTAGCGGGGACCGAAATGAGCAGTTCTTC
NA	NA	TRBV5-1	TRBJ2-5	CASSRGTGGGNQETQYF	TGCGCCAGCAGCCGTGGGACAGGCGGGGGAAACCAAGAGACCCAGTACTTC
NA	NA	TRBV14	TRBJ2-7	CASSQDRPSEQYF	TGTGCCAGCAGCCAAGACAGGCCAAGCGAGCAGTACTTC